Below, 13 T cell receptor beta chains from the same sample are listed, as sequenced in a study of neurological immune-mediated disorders (dated 2019 in TCRdb). Library prep was done by 5' RACE. The run used an Illumina HiSeq 2500. The public reads were reanalyzed by TCRdb: fastp trimming at Q25, MiXCR alignment, in-frame beta chains only. A single entry per CDR3 protein holds the most common genes and DNA from its merged rows. This sample has roughly 75,000 distinct CDR3 sequences in its table, and around 2.6% of those were observed once. The ten largest clones take up roughly 1.2% of the sample. Material for sequencing was PBMCs. The source is a woman aged 30 to 39 with multiple sclerosis.

This clonotype was seen many times. The V call is TRBV29-1, the J call TRBJ2-7; TRBD1 matches at 11 bases. Germline V gives CDR1 SQVTM, CDR2 ANQGSEA. This CDR3 is built from 15 residues. J gave up 4 bases and V 2 bases, and 7 bases lay outside the gene matches. The CDR3 DNA follows: TGCAGCGTTGAAATCGCGGGACAGGGGGGGTACGAGCAGTACTTC. It encodes CSVEIAGQGGYEQYF.

This clonotype occurred many times. J is TRBJ2-7 and V is TRBV27; D unclear. The CDR3 length is 13 residues. V shed 6 bases and J shed 7 bases, with 16 bases lying between them. Germline assignment: CDR1 MNHEY and CDR2 SMNVEV (reference sequence). The CDR3: CASSSDALLEQYF. In nucleotides, the CDR3 is TGTGCCAGCAGCTCCGACGCTCTCCTGGAGCAGTACTTC.

This clonotype occurred many times. The chain joins TRBV27 to TRBJ2-7; D is possibly TRBD2 (6 bases). Trimming removed 10 bases at V and 2 bases at J, with 21 bases between. The CDR3 loop spans 15 amino acids. Germline CDR1 is MNHEY and CDR2 is SMNVEV (reference sequence). CDR3 residues: CAIPPLRDCAYEQYF. The CDR3 DNA reads TGTGCCATCCCCCCTCTCCGGGACTGCGCCTACGAGCAGTACTTC.

This clonotype was seen at least ten times. The chain employs TRBV6-6 and TRBJ2-7; D may be TRBD1 (6 bases). Germline V gene lookup returns CDR1 MNHNY and CDR2 SVGAGI (reference sequence). Trimming stripped 2 bases from V and 4 bases from J, with 30 bases between. The length of the CDR3 is 20 residues. CDR3 loop: CASSYQKLQGRGAGVYEQYF. CDR3 DNA: TGTGCCAGCAGTTACCAAAAATTACAGGGACGTGGCGCCGGGGTTTACGAGCAGTACTTC.

This clonotype occurred many times. The chain links TRBV12-3 or TRBV12-4 to TRBJ2-7; TRBD1 agrees at 9 bases. Unmatched junction bases numbered 16, after V lost 5 bases and J lost 11 bases. The length of the CDR3 is 15 residues. The CDR3 region is CASSPTTGQGPPKYF. CDR3 coding DNA: TGTGCCAGCAGTCCAACAACTGGACAGGGGCCGCCTAAGTACTTC.

There are many counts of this clonotype. The chain combines TRBV27 with TRBJ2-3, with TRBD1 matching over 7 bases. V shed 8 bases, J shed 4 bases, and the junction held 9 bases outside the gene matches. This CDR3 spans 14 amino acids. Germline loops: CDR1 MNHEY, CDR2 SMNVEV (reference sequence). The CDR3 DNA reads TGTGCCAGCCGAGACAGGGAAGTTCCAGATACGCAGTATTTT. This translates into CASRDREVPDTQYF.

This clonotype was observed many times. This chain connects TRBV9 to TRBJ2-5; 7 positions agree with TRBD2. The CDR3 totals 13 residues. Germline CDR1 SGDLS, CDR2 YYNGEE. V was pared by 0 bases and J by 4 bases, with 0 bases of the junction left unmatched. The CDR3 region is CASSVAGGETQYF. CDR3 DNA sequence: TGTGCCAGCAGCGTAGCGGGAGGAGAGACCCAGTACTTC.

Comment on this clonotype: At one boundary the junction diverges from the germline segment, which might be a read error. CDR3 bases: TGCACCAGCAGCTTGAATGTGGATGAGCAGTTCTTC. The encoded protein is CTSSLNVDEQFF. V gene TRBV5-1 combines with J gene TRBJ2-1; the D is unclear. The CDR3 totals 12 residues. Germline V lookup: CDR1 SGHRS, CDR2 YFSETQ.

This clonotype was seen many times. The chain employs TRBV28 and TRBJ2-1; D uncertain. V was shortened by 4 bases and J by 3 bases, with 13 bases between the two germline ends. The CDR3 extends over 15 amino acids. The germline gives CDR1 MDHEN, CDR2 SYDVKM. In DNA, the CDR3 is TGTGCCAGCAGTTCGGGTGGGGTGATCTACAATGAGCAGTTCTTC. Its protein product is CASSSGGVIYNEQFF. Filled out from reference TRBV28 and TRBJ2-1, the complete variable domain reads DVKVTQSSRYLVKRTGEKVFLECVQDMDHENMFWYRQDPGLGLRLIYFSYDVKMKEKGDIPEGYSVSREKKERFSLILESASTNQTSMYLCASSSGGVIYNEQFFGPGTRLTVL.

This clonotype has just a few counts. This chain joins TRBV20-1 and TRBJ2-7; D gene ambiguous. V was shortened by 3 bases and J by 2 bases, with 11 bases between the two germline ends. This CDR3 region has 13 residues. Germline values: CDR1 DFQATT, CDR2 SNEGSKA (reference sequence). The CDR3 DNA sequence: TGCAGTGCTAGGGCCGTAACTACCTACGAGCAGTACTTC. Translated: CSARAVTTYEQYF.

This clonotype was detected many times. The V call is TRBV20-1, the J call TRBJ1-1; possible D gene TRBD1, 5 bases. V lost 2 bases, J lost 4 bases, and 14 bases lay in between. The CDR3 totals 14 residues. CDR1 is DFQATT, CDR2 SNEGSKA, per germline (reference sequence). The CDR3 protein is CSARSPGRSTEAFF. DNA for the CDR3: TGCAGTGCTAGATCCCCAGGGCGGAGCACTGAAGCTTTCTTT.

In this sample, this clonotype turned up many times. The V call is TRBV12-3 or TRBV12-4, the J call TRBJ1-2; TRBD1 might be the D (6 bases). CDR3 size: 15 residues. Trimming removed 7 bases at V and 4 bases at J, with 19 bases between. CDR3 coding DNA: TGTGCCAGCACCCTTACAGGGTCGGGGATCTATGGCTACACCTTC. It codes for CASTLTGSGIYGYTF.

This clonotype was recorded at least ten times. The chain recombines TRBV27 with TRBJ1-1; no clear D gene. V was trimmed by 7 bases and J by 5 bases, leaving 8 bases between them. CDR3 length equals 11 residues. CDR1 and CDR2 from the germline V gene are MNHEY and SMNVEV (reference sequence). The CDR3 nucleotides read TGTGCCAGCACTTCGGCGACTGAAGCTTTCTTT. Its translation is CASTSATEAFF.